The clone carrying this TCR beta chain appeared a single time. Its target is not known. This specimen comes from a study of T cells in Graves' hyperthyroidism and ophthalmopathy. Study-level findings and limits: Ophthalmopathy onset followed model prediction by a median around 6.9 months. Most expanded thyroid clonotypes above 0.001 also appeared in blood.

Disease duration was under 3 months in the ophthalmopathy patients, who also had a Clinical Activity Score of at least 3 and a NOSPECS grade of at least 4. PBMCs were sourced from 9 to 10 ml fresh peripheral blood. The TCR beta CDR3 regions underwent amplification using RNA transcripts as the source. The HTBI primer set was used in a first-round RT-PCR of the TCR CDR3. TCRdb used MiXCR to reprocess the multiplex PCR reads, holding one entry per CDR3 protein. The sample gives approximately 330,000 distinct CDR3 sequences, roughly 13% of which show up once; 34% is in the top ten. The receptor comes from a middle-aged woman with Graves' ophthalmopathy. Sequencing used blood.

The CDR3 sequence: CASSTRRDRSDTQYF. In DNA form, the CDR3 reads TGTGCCAGCAGCACCCGCCGGGACAGGTCAGATACGCAGTATTTT. The chain joins TRBV11-2 to TRBJ2-3, with 8 bases that match TRBD1. CDR1 SGHAT and CDR2 FQNNGV come from the germline V gene. Losses at the gene ends were 5 bases for V and 4 bases for J; bases not matched to a gene: 8. CDR3 length: 15 amino acids.